One and the same sample provided the 25 T cell receptor beta chains below, sequenced in a study of T cells in Graves' hyperthyroidism and ophthalmopathy. TCR beta CDR3 regions were amplified from RNA. HTBI primers were the set used in a first-round RT-PCR of the TCR CDR3. In TCRdb, the multiplex PCR reads were re-called with MiXCR into one record per CDR3 protein. This repertoire shows more than 300,000 distinct CDR3 sequences, around 13% found once; its top ten account for around a tenth. Sample: blood. These TCRs come from a woman aged 18-30 years with Graves' hyperthyroidism.

This clonotype was counted many times. The gene calls are TRBV6-1 and TRBJ1-2, with D unclear. CDR3 size: 13 residues. The V end lost 7 bases, the J end lost 2 bases, and 11 bases lay between the germline ends. Germline assignment: CDR1 MNHNS and CDR2 SASEGT. In DNA, the CDR3 is TGTGCCAGCACCCCGGACTCCAACTATGGCTACACCTTC. Translated, it gives CASTPDSNYGYTF.

This clonotype was recorded at least ten times. An end of the junction does not agree with germline; a read error may underlie this. The chain employs TRBV12-3 or TRBV12-4 and TRBJ1-2; D is uncertain. There are 11 residues in the CDR3. CDR3 in amino acids: CASSLGYGYTF. The CDR3 DNA reads as TGTGCCAGCAGCTTAGGGTATGGCTACACCTTC.

This clonotype was picked up many times. The chain is built from TRBV13 and TRBJ2-1, with D perhaps matching TRBD2 (6 bases). The CDR3 has 13 amino acids. Germline V gene lookup returns CDR1 PRHDT and CDR2 FYEKMQ (reference sequence). V was pared by 3 bases and J by 12 bases, with 15 bases between. The CDR3 bases are TGTGCCAGCAGCTTTCGTTTAAACGGGGGGCAGTTCTTC. Its protein is CASSFRLNGGQFF.

Details on this clonotype: Sequence at one end of the junction differs from germline and may be a read error. The gene calls are TRBV6-2 or TRBV6-3 and TRBJ2-7; TRBD1 agrees at 7 bases. CDR1 and CDR2 from the germline V gene are MNHEY and SVGEGT. The CDR3 spans 15 residues. The CDR3 DNA reads TGTGCCAGCAGGTACTGGACAGGAAGCTCCTACGAGCAGTACTTC. It encodes CASRYWTGSSYEQYF.

This rearrangement joins TRBV2 to TRBJ2-2; 7 bases match TRBD2. The V and J ends lost 6 bases and 8 bases, in that order; junction bases with no gene match: 3. This CDR3 comprises 12 residues. Germline V gives CDR1 SNHLY, CDR2 FYNNEI. CDR3 bases: TGTGCCAGCAGCGGACTAGTAGGGGAGCTGTTTTTT. Its protein product is CASSGLVGELFF.

The chain is built from TRBV7-9 and TRBJ2-7; 8 bases are a match to TRBD1. CDR3 length: 15 amino acids. V shed 5 bases and J 0 bases; nucleotides not matched to a gene: 6. Germline V gives CDR1 SEHNR, CDR2 FQNEAQ (reference sequence). The CDR3 DNA follows: TGTGCCAGCAGCCATAGACAGGGGACCTCCTACGAGCAGTACTTC. The encoded protein is CASSHRQGTSYEQYF.

This clonotype was detected a few times. The chain links TRBV7-3 to TRBJ2-3; possibly TRBD2 for D (5 bases). V was trimmed by 5 bases and J by 6 bases, leaving 21 bases between them. Per germline, CDR1 SGHTA and CDR2 FQGTGA. This CDR3 comprises 16 residues. In DNA form, the CDR3 reads TGTGCCAGCAGCCGGGGTAGCACCGAGCTGGCGGATACGCAGTATTTT. It specifies CASSRGSTELADTQYF.

This clonotype was counted ten times or more. In nucleotides, the CDR3 is TGTGCCAGCAGTCTGGGACTAGCGGGAGGAAGAAACACAGATACGCAGTATTTT. This encodes CASSLGLAGGRNTDTQYF. The chain couples TRBV12-3 or TRBV12-4 to TRBJ2-3; TRBD2 matches at 15 bases. The CDR3 sequence is 18 residues long. Trimming cost V 5 bases and J 2 bases; bases outside gene matches: 8.

This clonotype has at least ten counts. V and J are TRBV6-6 and TRBJ1-2; no reliable D call. The length of the CDR3 is 20 residues. Trimming stripped 0 bases from V and 6 bases from J, with 29 bases between. Germline CDR1 and CDR2: MNHNY and SVGAGI (reference sequence). CDR3 sequence (DNA): TGTGCCAGCAGTTACTCACTCGAGGGATTTGGACGGGCCGTCGTTAATGGCTACACCTTC. Translating gives CASSYSLEGFGRAVVNGYTF.

This clonotype was recorded many times. This chain uses TRBV7-3 with TRBJ2-5, with 10 bases matching TRBD2. CDR3 length equals 15 residues. V gave up 1 base and J gave up 4 bases; unmatched junction bases: 3. Germline V gene data show CDR1 as SGHTA and CDR2 as FQGTGA. The DNA for the CDR3 is TGTGCCAGCAGCTTAATAGCGGGGGGAACAGAGACCCAGTACTTC. Encoded protein: CASSLIAGGTETQYF.

This chain joins TRBV5-5 and TRBJ2-7; TRBD1 matches at 7 bases. In germline, CDR1 is SGHKS, CDR2 YYEKEE (reference sequence). The CDR3 is 15 residues long. After removal of 2 bases from V and 4 bases from J, the junction contained 9 bases not matched to a gene. This CDR3 reads CASSFSPGQSYEQYF. The CDR3 DNA follows: TGTGCCAGCAGCTTTTCGCCGGGACAGTCATACGAGCAGTACTTC.

This clonotype was picked up many times. The gene calls are TRBV6-2 or TRBV6-3 and TRBJ1-1, with D possibly matching TRBD1 (5 bases). The germline V and J ends were trimmed by 6 bases and 0 bases, with 14 bases remaining between them. This CDR3 region has 15 residues. Germline CDR1 and CDR2: MNHEY and SVGEGT. This CDR3 is CASRSGGTVNTEAFF. CDR3 in DNA: TGTGCCAGCAGGTCGGGTGGGACGGTGAACACTGAAGCTTTCTTT.

This clonotype was detected many times. The chain joins TRBV12-3 or TRBV12-4 to TRBJ2-2; a weak D match, TRBD2 (6 bases). The V gene lost 6 bases and the J gene lost 9 bases, with 20 bases spanning the gap. The CDR3 runs 15 residues. The CDR3 DNA reads TGTGCCAGCAGACCGTCCCGGGAGAGGCGGTGGGAGCTGTTTTTT. It specifies CASRPSRERRWELFF.

The chain employs TRBV20-1 and TRBJ2-6; D is uncertain. CDR3 size: 15 residues. V was shortened by 0 bases and J by 4 bases, with 10 bases between the two germline ends. CDR1 is DFQATT, CDR2 SNEGSKA, per germline (reference sequence). CDR3 amino acids: CSARDLQAGANVLTF. DNA of the CDR3: TGCAGTGCTAGAGATCTACAAGCCGGGGCCAACGTCCTGACTTTC.

There are many counts of this clonotype. This rearrangement joins TRBV11-2 to TRBJ2-3; TRBD2 aligns across 12 bases. V lost 1 base, J lost 3 bases, and 11 bases stayed unmatched. This CDR3 has 19 amino acids. Germline V gene sequence: CDR1 SGHAT, CDR2 FQNNGV. The CDR3 region is CASSLGNFLTSGGTDTQYF. Here the CDR3 DNA reads TGTGCCAGCAGCTTAGGGAATTTCCTGACTAGCGGGGGAACAGATACGCAGTATTTT.

This clonotype was observed a few times. The chain combines TRBV18 with TRBJ2-2; TRBD2 might be the D (6 bases). Looked up from germline, CDR1 is KGHSH and CDR2 is LQKENI. The CDR3 extends over 18 amino acids. V was clipped by 4 bases and J by 0 bases, with 18 bases between them. In DNA form, the CDR3 reads TGTGCCAGCTCACACCGGGACTCGCCCACCACGAACACCGGGGAGCTGTTTTTT. This encodes CASSHRDSPTTNTGELFF.

This chain connects TRBV4-3 to TRBJ2-1, with 8 bases matching TRBD1. The germline V gene encodes CDR1 LGHNA and CDR2 YSLEER. The CDR3 runs to 17 residues. V gave up 1 base and J gave up 9 bases; unmatched junction bases: 14. The CDR3 sequence is CASSQVFETGDTGEQFF. As DNA, the CDR3 is TGCGCCAGCAGCCAAGTCTTCGAGACAGGGGATACGGGTGAGCAGTTCTTC.

This clonotype was counted only a few times. The chain employs TRBV29-1 and TRBJ1-4, with a possible D match to TRBD1 (6 bases). The CDR3 is 14 amino acids. Germline assignment: CDR1 SQVTM and CDR2 ANQGSEA. Deletions cut 1 base from V and 2 bases from J, with 8 bases between. The CDR3 nucleotides are TGCAGCGTTGAAGGGGGGCCGACTAATGAAAAACTGTTTTTT. Its protein is CSVEGGPTNEKLFF.

This clonotype was recorded a few times. The V call is TRBV4-1, the J call TRBJ2-3; D remains ambiguous. From germline, CDR1 is MGHRA and CDR2 YSYEKL. This CDR3 is 13 amino acids long. Trimming shortened V by 3 bases and J by 6 bases, and 10 bases separated the two germline ends. CDR3 coding DNA: TGCGCCAGCAGCCATGAAATGAGGGATACGCAGTATTTT. It specifies CASSHEMRDTQYF.

This clonotype was counted at least ten times. The chain uses TRBV29-1 and TRBJ2-7, with D perhaps TRBD1 (7 bases). The germline V gene encodes CDR1 SQVTM and CDR2 ANQGSEA. The CDR3 loop spans 13 amino acids. The V end was cut by 7 bases, the J end by 5 bases, with 18 bases between. Written as DNA, the CDR3 is TGCAGCGCCACGTCCAGGGGGGACCACGAGCAGTACTTC. The encoded protein is CSATSRGDHEQYF.

This clonotype turned up a few times. For the CDR3, the DNA is TGTGCCAGCAGAGAAAGAAGTAACACCGGGGAGCTGTTTTTT. Translated, it gives CASRERSNTGELFF. The chain is built from TRBV7-3 and TRBJ2-2, with unresolved D. The germline V gene has CDR1 SGHTA and CDR2 FQGTGA. The CDR3 has 14 amino acids. Trimming took off 6 bases at V and 2 bases at J, with 10 bases between the two ends.

This clonotype was seen ten or more times. The J gene is TRBJ2-3, the V gene TRBV6-2 or TRBV6-3; 10 bases match TRBD1. Losses at the gene ends were 5 bases for V and 4 bases for J; bases not matched to a gene: 3. Germline CDR1 reads MNHEY; CDR2 reads SVGEGT. There are 14 residues in the CDR3. Written as DNA, the CDR3 is TGTGCCAGCAGTGGGGACAGGGGAGCAGATACGCAGTATTTT. Amino acid sequence: CASSGDRGADTQYF.

The V call is TRBV14, the J call TRBJ2-3; possibly TRBD1 for D (5 bases). The CDR3 covers 15 residues. V was shortened by 1 base and J by 0 bases, with 8 bases between the two germline ends. Germline CDR1 and CDR2: SGHDN and FVKESK. This CDR3 reads CASSQGQLSTDTQYF. In DNA, the CDR3 is TGTGCCAGCAGCCAAGGACAGTTGAGCACAGATACGCAGTATTTT.

This clonotype was counted ten times or more. The chain combines TRBV2 with TRBJ2-1; maybe TRBD2 (7 bases). V dropped 6 bases and J dropped 3 bases, with 15 bases sitting between them. This CDR3 has 15 residues. The germline V gene has CDR1 SNHLY and CDR2 FYNNEI. CDR3 in DNA: TGTGCCAGCAGCGCCCCAAGGGGGGGCTACAATGAGCAGTTCTTC. Translation gives CASSAPRGGYNEQFF.

The rearrangement uses TRBV10-3 and TRBJ2-2; 11 nucleotides line up with TRBD2. The CDR3 has 18 residues. The trim removed 2 bases at V and 3 bases at J, leaving 8 bases unmatched. Germline CDR1 ENHRY, CDR2 SYGVKD. The CDR3 coding sequence is TGTGCCATCAGTGAGCCGGGACTAGCGGCACGGCACACCGGGGAGCTGTTTTTT. Its translation is CAISEPGLAARHTGELFF.